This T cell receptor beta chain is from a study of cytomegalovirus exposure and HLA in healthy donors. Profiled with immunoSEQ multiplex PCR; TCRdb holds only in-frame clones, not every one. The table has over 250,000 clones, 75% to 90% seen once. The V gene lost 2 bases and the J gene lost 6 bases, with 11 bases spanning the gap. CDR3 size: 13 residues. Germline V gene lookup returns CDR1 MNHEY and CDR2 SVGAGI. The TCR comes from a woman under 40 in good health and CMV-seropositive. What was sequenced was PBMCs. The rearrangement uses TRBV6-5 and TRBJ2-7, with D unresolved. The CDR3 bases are TGTGCCAGCAGTTACAAAAGTAACTCCGAGCAGTACTTC. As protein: CASSYKSNSEQYF.